The 4 T cell receptor beta chains below come from one sample, sequenced in a study of OX40 agonist ivuxolimab in advanced cancers. Profiled with immunoSEQ multiplex PCR; TCRdb holds only in-frame clones, not every one. The sample contains about 62,000 clones, around 93% of which appear only once. The sequencing here drew on CD4+ or CD8+ T cells sorted from blood, taken in a trial of the OX40 agonist ivuxolimab. Receptors originate from an adult with an advanced solid tumor such as melanoma, head and neck, liver or kidney cancer.

This sequence joins TRBV19 and TRBJ2-7, with D unclear. CDR1 LNHDA and CDR2 SQIVND come from the germline V gene (reference sequence). The CDR3 extends over 13 amino acids. V was shortened by 4 bases and J by 3 bases, with 10 bases between the two germline ends. Written as DNA, the CDR3 is TGTGCCAGTAGTACAAACAGTTTCTACGAGCAGTACTTC. As protein: CASSTNSFYEQYF. Combining the CDR3 with reference TRBV19 and TRBJ2-7 gives the whole variable domain DGGITQSPKYLFRKEGQNVTLSCEQNLNHDAMYWYRQDPGQGLRLIYYSQIVNDFQKGDIAEGYSVSREKKESFPLTVTSAQKNPTAFYLCASSTNSFYEQYFGPGTRLTVT.

The chain recombines TRBV6-5 with TRBJ2-3; no clear D gene. Germline V lookup: CDR1 MNHEY, CDR2 SVGAGI. Trimming took 5 bases from V and 6 from J, leaving 6 bases between them. The CDR3 is 11 amino acids. CDR3 bases: TGTGCCAGCAGTGTAGGGGATACGCAGTATTTT. It yields the protein CASSVGDTQYF.

This clone was seen once. The gene calls are TRBV27 and TRBJ2-1; D is unresolved. Between the trimmed V and J ends, which lost 7 bases and 2 bases, there was a span of 9 bases. The CDR3 sequence is 13 residues long. CDR1 and CDR2 from the germline V gene are MNHEY and SMNVEV (reference sequence). CDR3 sequence (DNA): TGTGCCAGCACTAACTACACCTACAATGAGCAGTTCTTC. Translating it yields CASTNYTYNEQFF.

V usage is TRBV5-4 and J usage is TRBJ1-2; D is uncertain. The length of the CDR3 is 16 residues. V was shortened by 4 bases and J by 8 bases, with 24 bases between the two germline ends. Germline CDR1 and CDR2: SGHNT and YYREEE (reference sequence). CDR3 amino acids: CASSEKRKTSLFGYTF. Here the CDR3 DNA reads TGTGCCAGCAGCGAGAAACGGAAAACCTCCTTATTCGGCTACACCTTC.